This record concerns one TCR beta chain sequence. Its antigen is not known. Ranging in age from about 6 to 95, the donors were healthy Caucasian individuals from Russia. For the second PCR, which ran for about 7 to 12 cycles, a sample-barcoded 5' primer and a J-beta primer mix were used. TCRdb analysed the 5' RACE reads with MiXCR anew, one entry per CDR3 protein. The data contain some 780,000 distinct CDR3 sequences, just over 55% of them singletons. The source of the sample is a study of blood T cells in healthy people across ages. Overall study findings and caveats: Diversity figures based on one million T cells were deemed too low. Measured against age, TCR beta diversity per million T cells decreased in a roughly linear manner.

This CDR3 contains 14 residues. V lost 4 bases and J lost 3, with 13 bases in between. Source material: blood. This rearrangement joins TRBV12-3 or TRBV12-4 to TRBJ2-7; D unclear. This sequence originates from a man aged 35-49 years in good health. Here the CDR3 reads CASSWSNLGYEQYF. The CDR3 nucleotides read TGTGCCAGCAGTTGGAGCAACCTAGGCTACGAGCAGTACTTC.